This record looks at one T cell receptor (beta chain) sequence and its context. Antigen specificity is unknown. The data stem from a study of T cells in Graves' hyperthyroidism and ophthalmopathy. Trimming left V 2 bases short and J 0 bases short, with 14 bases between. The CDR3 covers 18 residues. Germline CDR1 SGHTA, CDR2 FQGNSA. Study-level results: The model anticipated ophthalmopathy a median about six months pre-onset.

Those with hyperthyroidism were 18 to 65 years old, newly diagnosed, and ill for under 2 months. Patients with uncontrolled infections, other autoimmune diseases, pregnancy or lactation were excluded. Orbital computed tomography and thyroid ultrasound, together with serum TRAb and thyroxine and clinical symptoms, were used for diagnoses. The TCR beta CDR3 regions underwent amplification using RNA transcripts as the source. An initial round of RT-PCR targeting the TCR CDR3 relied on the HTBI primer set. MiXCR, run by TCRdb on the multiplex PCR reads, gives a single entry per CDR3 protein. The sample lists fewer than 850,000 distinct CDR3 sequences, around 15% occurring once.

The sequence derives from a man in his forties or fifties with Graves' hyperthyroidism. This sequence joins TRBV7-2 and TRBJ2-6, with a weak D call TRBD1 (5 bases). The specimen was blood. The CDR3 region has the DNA TGTGCCAGCAGCTTATCCAGGGCATTCTTCTCTGGGGCCAACGTCCTGACTTTC. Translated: CASSLSRAFFSGANVLTF.